A single TCR beta chain is shown here with its context. No antigen is known for it. The sample belongs to a study of cytomegalovirus exposure and HLA in healthy donors. Whole-study results and caveats: A later analysis reported that several of the most significant clusters appeared to be linked to common viral pathogens, among them Epstein-Barr virus. In a later analysis, specific HLA alleles were associated with approximately 17,000 TCR beta sequences at a 0.05 false discovery rate. A previous analysis found most TCR beta V segments productive roughly 87% or roughly 30% of the time. It was likely that a cluster of highly shared sequence variants was a sequencing artifact.

PCR used 60 Vbeta primers and 13 Jbeta primers. Produced via immunoSEQ multiplex PCR; TCRdb's table is partial and in-frame only. This table lists some 76,000 clones. Germline assignment: CDR1 LGHNA and CDR2 YSLEER. The CDR3 is 18 amino acids. Trimming stripped 0 bases from V and 0 bases from J, with 12 bases between. Sequences were obtained from PBMCs. This clonotype was sampled from a female donor in good health and CMV-seropositive. V usage is TRBV4-3 and J usage is TRBJ2-6, with D unresolved. CDR3 bases: TGCGCCAGCAGCCAAGACCACCCCCAGGACTCTGGGGCCAACGTCCTGACTTTC. This translates into CASSQDHPQDSGANVLTF.